The 20 T cell receptor beta chains below come from one sample, sequenced in a study of blood T cell repertoires in COVID-19. The protocol was immunoSEQ multiplex PCR, while the TCRdb copy is restricted to in-frame clones and leaves out a portion. The sample contains 150,000 to 180,000 clones, 75% to 95% of which appear only once. Sequencing was performed on peripheral blood. These receptors all stem from a man aged 50-60 years with acute or convalescent COVID-19.

This clone has a single count. The V call is TRBV6-2 or TRBV6-3, the J call TRBJ1-1; no clear D. Trimming left V 0 bases short and J 1 base short, with 6 bases between. The CDR3 is made up of 14 amino acids. Looked up from germline, CDR1 is MNHEY and CDR2 is SVGEGT. The CDR3 DNA sequence: TGTGCCAGCAGTTACTCACAGACGAACACTGAAGCTTTCTTT. Amino acids: CASSYSQTNTEAFF.

This rearrangement joins TRBV18 to TRBJ2-2; tentatively, D is TRBD2 (6 bases). This CDR3 comprises 18 residues. In germline, CDR1 is KGHSH, CDR2 LQKENI. V lost 6 bases to trimming and J lost 2 bases, with 22 bases between them. This CDR3 is CASSRLVLGRTNTGELFF. The CDR3 DNA reads TGTGCCAGCTCCCGACTAGTACTGGGGCGTACCAACACCGGGGAGCTGTTTTTT.

The sample holds a few counts of this clone. The chain joins TRBV2 to TRBJ1-5, with TRBD1 as a possible D gene (6 bases). The V gene's germline CDR1 is SNHLY and CDR2 FYNNEI. The CDR3 length is 14 residues. V lost 3 bases and J lost 11, with 17 bases in between. In DNA, the CDR3 is TGTGCCAGCAGTGAGATGGCAGGGGCAGGGGCCCAGCATTTT. This translates into CASSEMAGAGAQHF.

The V and J genes are TRBV4-1 and TRBJ1-6, with 7 bases lining up with TRBD1. V trimming: 2 bases; J trimming: 5 bases; junction bases outside the gene matches: 9. The CDR3 length is 17 residues. Germline assignment: CDR1 MGHRA and CDR2 YSYEKL. The CDR3 spells CASSQNGVGQDNSPLHF. The DNA of the CDR3 is TGCGCCAGCAGCCAAAACGGAGTCGGACAGGATAATTCACCCCTCCACTTT.

The chain uses TRBV6-5 and TRBJ1-2; 7 nucleotides match TRBD1. Trimming took 0 bases from V and 5 from J; bases not matched to a gene: 6. Germline V gene sequence: CDR1 MNHEY, CDR2 SVGAGI. The CDR3 totals 15 residues. The CDR3 region is CASSYSRTGPYGYTF. DNA of the CDR3: TGTGCCAGCAGTTACTCGAGGACAGGCCCTTATGGCTACACCTTC.

The J gene is TRBJ2-4, the V gene TRBV24-1; the D gene is possibly TRBD2 (6 bases). CDR1 is KGHDR and CDR2 is SFDVKD in the germline V gene. The CDR3 length is 13 residues. V lost 0 bases, J lost 12 bases, and 11 bases lay in between. Here the CDR3 DNA reads TGTGCCACCAGTGATTTGCGGTCCGGGAGTCAGTACTTC. Translating it yields CATSDLRSGSQYF.

V is TRBV27 and J is TRBJ2-7; D ambiguous. CDR1 and CDR2 from the germline V gene are MNHEY and SMNVEV (reference sequence). This CDR3 has 13 amino acids. Trimming pared 4 bases from V and 1 base from J, leaving 8 bases between. CDR3: CASSWSSSYEQYF. The CDR3 DNA sequence: TGTGCCAGCAGTTGGAGTAGTTCCTACGAGCAGTACTTC.

The chain is built from TRBV5-4 and TRBJ2-4; TRBD1 aligns across 7 bases. Germline CDR1 SGHNT, CDR2 YYREEE (reference sequence). The CDR3 has 14 amino acids. J lost 7 bases, V lost 7 bases, and 11 bases had no gene match. The CDR3 sequence is CASGTRDSANIQYF. The CDR3 bases are TGTGCCAGCGGCACCCGGGACAGCGCTAACATTCAGTACTTC. The full variable domain, in which reference TRBV5-4 and TRBJ2-4 provide the parts outside the CDR3, is ETGVTQSPTHLIKTRGQQVTLRCSSQSGHNTVSWYQQALGQGPQFIFQYYREEENGRGNFPPRFSGLQFPNYSSELNVNALELDDSALYLCASGTRDSANIQYFGAGTRLSVL.

This clone occurred once. CDR3 in amino acids: CASSLQGTDTQYF. CDR3 DNA: TGTGCCAGCAGCTTACAGGGCACAGATACGCAGTATTTT. The V call is TRBV7-2, the J call TRBJ2-3; D unclear. The CDR3 runs 13 residues. V lost 2 bases and J lost 1, with 4 bases in between. The germline gives CDR1 SGHTA, CDR2 FQGNSA.

The chain combines TRBV6-5 with TRBJ1-2; TRBD1 matches at 7 bases. V trimming: 2 bases; J trimming: 12 bases; junction bases outside the gene matches: 6. Germline-derived CDR1 and CDR2 are MNHEY and SVGAGI. The CDR3 spans 12 residues. The CDR3 loop reads CASSYTGQSNTF. The CDR3 region has the DNA TGTGCCAGCAGTTACACGGGACAGTCTAACACCTTC.

This clone was seen only a few times. This rearrangement joins TRBV6-5 to TRBJ2-2; TRBD1 is a possible D gene (6 bases). From germline, CDR1 is MNHEY and CDR2 SVGAGI. The CDR3 totals 16 residues. V lost 2 bases and J 4 bases, leaving 14 bases between the germline ends. The CDR3 DNA reads as TGTGCCAGCAGTTACGGTGGCAGGGGTGCCACCGGGGAGCTGTTTTTT. Amino acids: CASSYGGRGATGELFF.

This clone turned up a few times. The chain carries TRBV9 and TRBJ2-1; 7 bases line up with TRBD1. The CDR3 has 15 amino acids. With V trimmed by 0 bases and J by 4 bases, 4 bases remained unmatched. CDR1 SGDLS and CDR2 YYNGEE come from the germline V gene. This CDR3 is CASSVVGGRYNEQFF. DNA for the CDR3: TGTGCCAGCAGCGTAGTAGGGGGCCGGTACAATGAGCAGTTCTTC.

The chain employs TRBV19 and TRBJ1-5; 9 nucleotides line up with TRBD1. Germline V gene data show CDR1 as LNHDA and CDR2 as SQIVND (reference sequence). This CDR3 is built from 17 residues. V lost 3 bases, J lost 0 bases, and 6 bases stayed unmatched. The CDR3 spells CASSIPQQGASNQPQHF. The CDR3 coding sequence is TGTGCCAGTAGTATCCCCCAACAGGGGGCTAGCAATCAGCCCCAGCATTTT.

The CDR3 coding sequence is TGTGCCAGCAGCTTACTTGCGGGGGGTGTTGGCTACACCTTC. As protein: CASSLLAGGVGYTF. The V call is TRBV5-4, the J call TRBJ1-2, with a tentative D call TRBD1 (5 bases). V was trimmed by 2 bases and J by 7 bases, leaving 15 bases between them. Germline CDR1 SGHNT, CDR2 YYREEE (reference sequence). The CDR3 runs to 14 residues. The variable domain in full, with the rest retrieved from reference TRBV5-4 and TRBJ1-2, is ETGVTQSPTHLIKTRGQQVTLRCSSQSGHNTVSWYQQALGQGPQFIFQYYREEENGRGNFPPRFSGLQFPNYSSELNVNALELDDSALYLCASSLLAGGVGYTFGSGTRLTVV.

The chain carries TRBV20-1 and TRBJ1-4, with D hard to call. This CDR3 is built from 11 residues. Germline V gene sequence: CDR1 DFQATT, CDR2 SNEGSKA (reference sequence). V gave up 6 bases and J gave up 11 bases, with 13 bases separating them. The CDR3 loop reads CSASDRGKLFF. In nucleotides, the CDR3 is TGCAGTGCGAGTGATCGCGGGAAACTGTTTTTT.

V usage is TRBV5-8 and J usage is TRBJ1-1; D is possibly TRBD1 (5 bases). The CDR3 runs 16 residues. V was pared by 7 bases and J by 5 bases, with 24 bases between. Germline loops: CDR1 SGHTS, CDR2 YDEGEE. The CDR3 DNA follows: TGTGCCAGCGCTACCGGATCGAGCACAGGACATACTGAAGCTTTCTTT. The encoded protein is CASATGSSTGHTEAFF.

This rearrangement joins TRBV30 to TRBJ1-5; 8 bases map to TRBD1. CDR3 size: 15 residues. Germline V gene lookup returns CDR1 GTSNPN and CDR2 SVGIG (reference sequence). V shed 1 base and J 3 bases; nucleotides not matched to a gene: 5. The CDR3 sequence is CAWSAGTGPNQPQHF. The CDR3 nucleotides read TGTGCCTGGAGTGCGGGGACAGGCCCCAATCAGCCCCAGCATTTT.

The V call is TRBV5-1, the J call TRBJ2-7; 11 nucleotides agree with TRBD2. The CDR3 contains 15 residues. CDR1 and CDR2 from the germline V gene are SGHRS and YFSETQ. V gave up 3 bases and J gave up 2 bases; unmatched junction bases: 4. This CDR3 reads CASSSLAGGPYEQYF. CDR3 coding DNA: TGCGCCAGCAGCTCCTTAGCGGGAGGGCCCTACGAGCAGTACTTC. Filled out from reference TRBV5-1 and TRBJ2-7, the complete variable domain reads KAGVTQTPRYLIKTRGQQVTLSCSPISGHRSVSWYQQTPGQGLQFLFEYFSETQRNKGNFPGRFSGRQFSNSRSEMNVSTLELGDSALYLCASSSLAGGPYEQYFGPGTRLTVT.

J is TRBJ1-2 and V is TRBV29-1; the match to TRBD1 covers 10 bases. The V gene end was trimmed by 3 bases and the J gene end by 2 bases; junction bases not matched to a gene: 3. Germline CDR1 reads SQVTM; CDR2 reads ANQGSEA. This CDR3 spans 14 amino acids. CDR3 sequence: CSVEGDRGNYGYTF. The CDR3 nucleotides are TGCAGCGTTGAGGGGGACAGGGGAAACTATGGCTACACCTTC. Supplemented by reference TRBV29-1 and TRBJ1-2, the full variable domain reads SAVISQKPSRDICQRGTSLTIQCQVDSQVTMMFWYRQQPGQSLTLIATANQGSEATYESGFVIDKFPISRPNLTFSTLTVSNMSPEDSSIYLCSVEGDRGNYGYTFGSGTRLTVV.

The chain links TRBV6-5 to TRBJ2-1; TRBD1 is a possible D gene (5 bases). Trimming took off 5 bases at V and 4 bases at J, with 12 bases between the two ends. The germline V gene encodes CDR1 MNHEY and CDR2 SVGAGI. The CDR3 has 14 residues. CDR3 region: CASSNLGVYNEQFF. The CDR3 DNA reads as TGTGCCAGCAGTAACCTAGGGGTTTACAATGAGCAGTTCTTC.